The T cell receptor (beta chain) described here comes from a study of vaccination and CD4 T cells after COVID-19 (dated by TCRdb to 2022 to 2024). About the study as a whole: Convalescent patients had a positive SARS-CoV-2 result on nasal swab PCR, and of these patients, nine had mild disease and one had severe disease. In the convalescent cohort there were six males and four females, among whom were two Hispanic individuals, seven Caucasians, two Asians and one multiracial person. Participants got two doses of the Pfizer-BioNTech BNT162b2 vaccine (n=8) or two doses of the Moderna mRNA-1273 vaccine (n=2). Post-COVID blood samples from convalescent patients were collected a median of approximately 100 days after diagnosis, with a range of 35 to 161 days. The time from the second vaccine dose to post-vaccine blood sampling had a median of around 72 days and ranged from about 12 to 241 days. The cultures were stimulated with overlapping spike peptide pools from SARS-CoV-2 and from the common cold coronaviruses HCoV-NL63, HCoV-OC43 and HCoV-229E. As controls, cultures received a CEFX viral epitope pool (the positive control), an HIV-1 Nef peptide pool (the negative control), or no peptide at all. The spike-specific CD4+ TCR repertoire was compared before and after mRNA vaccination in ten to eleven COVID-19 convalescent patients and a few infection-naive healthy vaccine recipients.

The sample's treatment or condition label, in plain terms: approximately nine-day PBMC culture with coronavirus spike peptide pools or control peptides (ViraFEST assay). The ViraFEST assay was used in the study, in which antigen-specific T cells were expanded with peptide pools and expanded clonotypes were subsequently identified by TCR sequencing. Positive SARS-CoV-2 PCR tests in the convalescent patients dated from March to December 2020, before Alpha, Beta and Delta variants emerged in the United States. Each well held 2 million to 2.5 million PBMCs cultured with approximately 10 ug/ml peptide pools in IMDM containing roughly 5% human AB serum and 9.5 to 10 IU/ml IL-2. On days 3 and 7, half of the culture medium was replaced with fresh IL-2-containing medium. Once the cells had been in culture for 10 days, the EasySep CD4+ T cell isolation kit was used to isolate CD4+ T cells by negative selection. Ficoll-Paque Plus gradient centrifugation was used to isolate PBMCs from whole blood, and the isolated PBMCs were then either used fresh or cryopreserved at -140C. Each culture condition was generally run in triplicate wells.

Concerning this clonotype: Its antigen has not been determined. Per-base quality was not reported, and no clone a single base away is much larger than it.

Study-level results and caveats: Of the vaccine-specific clones found in convalescent patients, nearly all (304 of 307) were mono-reactive for SARS-CoV-2 spike instead of being cross-reactive with common cold coronaviruses. The number of convalescent patients in the study was relatively small, and the study did not examine early timepoints following natural infection. The median count of SARS-CoV-2-reactive clonotypes went up from around 23 after infection to a few dozen after vaccination, although the change was not significant. In convalescent patients, a median around 86% of post-vaccine SARS-CoV-2-reactive clones were detected only after vaccination, suggesting vaccine-specific priming.

Library creation used PCR. At the Johns Hopkins FTIC core, DNA from the cultured CD4+ T cells underwent TCR sequencing with the Oncomine TCR Beta short-read assay. The QIAamp micro DNA kit was used to extract genomic DNA from the cultured CD4+ T cells. Oncomine TCR Beta libraries from cultured CD4+ T cells were pooled using unique dual indexes and sequenced on an Illumina iSeq 100. As for the authors' bioinformatics: Non-productive sequences were removed, and CDR3s that did not start with C, did not end with F or W, or were shorter than 7 amino acids were discarded. Antigen-specific clonotypes were identified with the MANAFEST web application by comparing peptide-stimulated wells with reference and other culture wells. To be called positive, a clone needed an FDR below 0.05, an odds ratio above 5, and a productive frequency above 0.1% in at least two of three replicate wells. A clonotype was classed as cross-reactive if the clonotype showed significant expansion both in SARS-CoV-2 spike wells and in at least one common cold coronavirus spike condition. Levenshtein distances (stringdist) and unrooted phylogenetic trees (ape) in R version 3.6.1 were used to assess CDR3 homology. The public reads were quality trimmed at Q25 with fastp and then assembled into clones with MiXCR by TCRdb, keeping productive beta chains. Each CDR3 protein appears once, grouped with its most common genes and DNA. The V and J calls, along with clone size, are taken from TCRdb and not from the paper's own processing. For this sample the table gives around 11,000 distinct CDR3 sequences, of which approximately 41% were detected only once. Clones ranked in the top ten supply about 30% of the sample.

From the cysteine through the phenylalanine, the CDR3 covers 16 amino acids. Only the CDR3 part of the read is kept: 48 bases, read in frame from the first base. The germline ends are 24 bases apart after V is trimmed by 7 bases and J by 5 bases. The sequence derives from a human donor who had recovered from COVID-19. The specimen sequenced was CD4+ T cells from blood, cultured in vitro. The chain is assembled from TRBV23-1 and TRBJ2-7; the D gene is perhaps TRBD1 or TRBD2, each of them matching over 5 bases. TRBV23-1 belongs to the ORF category, with a function that is uncertain. The CDR3 is CASMSWKGGRDHEQYF. The nucleotide sequence is TGCGCCAGCATGAGTTGGAAGGGCGGCAGGGACCACGAGCAGTACTTC.